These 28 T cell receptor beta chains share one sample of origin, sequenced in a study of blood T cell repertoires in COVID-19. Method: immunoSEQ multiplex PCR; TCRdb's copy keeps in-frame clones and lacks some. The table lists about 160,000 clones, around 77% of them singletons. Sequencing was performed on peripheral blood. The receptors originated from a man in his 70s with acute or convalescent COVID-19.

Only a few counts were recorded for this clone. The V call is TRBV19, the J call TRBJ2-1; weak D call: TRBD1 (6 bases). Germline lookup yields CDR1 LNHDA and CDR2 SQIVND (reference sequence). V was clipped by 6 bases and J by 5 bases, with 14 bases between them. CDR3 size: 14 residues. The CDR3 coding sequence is TGTGCCAGTAGCCGACATACAGGGAACAATGAGCAGTTCTTC. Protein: CASSRHTGNNEQFF.

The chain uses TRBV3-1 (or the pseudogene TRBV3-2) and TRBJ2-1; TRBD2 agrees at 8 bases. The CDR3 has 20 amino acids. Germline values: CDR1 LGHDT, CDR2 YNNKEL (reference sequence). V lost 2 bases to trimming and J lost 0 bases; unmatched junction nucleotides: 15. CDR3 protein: CASSQLESSGFGSSYNEQFF. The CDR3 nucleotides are TGTGCCAGCAGCCAACTCGAGTCTAGCGGGTTTGGGAGCTCCTACAATGAGCAGTTCTTC.

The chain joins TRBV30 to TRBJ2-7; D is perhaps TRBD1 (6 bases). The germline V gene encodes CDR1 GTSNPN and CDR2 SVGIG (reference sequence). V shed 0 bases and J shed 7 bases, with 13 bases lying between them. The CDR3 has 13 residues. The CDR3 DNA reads TGTGCCTGGAGTGTACGGAGTGGGACAGAGCAGTACTTC. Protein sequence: CAWSVRSGTEQYF.

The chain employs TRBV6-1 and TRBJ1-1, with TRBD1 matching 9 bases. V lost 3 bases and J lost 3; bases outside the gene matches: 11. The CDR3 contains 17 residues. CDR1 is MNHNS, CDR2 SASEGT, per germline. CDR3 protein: CASSELFPDRGHTEAFF. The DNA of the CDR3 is TGTGCCAGCAGTGAGCTGTTCCCGGACAGGGGACACACTGAAGCTTTCTTT.

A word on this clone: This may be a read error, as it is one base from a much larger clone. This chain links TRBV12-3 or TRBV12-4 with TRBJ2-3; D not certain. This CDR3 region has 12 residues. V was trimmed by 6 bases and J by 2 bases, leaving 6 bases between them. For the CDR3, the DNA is TGTGCCAGCAGCCTACTCACAGATACGCAGTATTTT. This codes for CASSLLTDTQYF.

CDR3 DNA sequence: TGTGCCAGCAGCTTTGGACAGTCCACTGAAGCTTTCTTT. Protein: CASSFGQSTEAFF. V usage is TRBV7-8 and J usage is TRBJ1-1; the D gene is possibly TRBD1 (6 bases). Germline CDR1 and CDR2: SGHVS and FQNEAQ. The CDR3 consists of 13 residues. V dropped 3 bases and J dropped 4 bases, with 9 bases sitting between them.

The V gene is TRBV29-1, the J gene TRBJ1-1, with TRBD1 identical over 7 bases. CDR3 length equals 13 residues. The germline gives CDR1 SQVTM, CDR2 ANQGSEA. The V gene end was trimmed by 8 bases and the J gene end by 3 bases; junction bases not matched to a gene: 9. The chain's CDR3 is CSCQTGLDTEAFF. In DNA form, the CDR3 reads TGCAGCTGTCAGACAGGGTTGGACACTGAAGCTTTCTTT.

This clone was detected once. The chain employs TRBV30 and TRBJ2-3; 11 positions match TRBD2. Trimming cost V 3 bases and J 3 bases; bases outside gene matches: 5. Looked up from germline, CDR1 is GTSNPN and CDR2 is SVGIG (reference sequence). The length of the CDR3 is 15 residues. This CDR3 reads CAWSVAGGRTDTQYF. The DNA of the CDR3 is TGTGCCTGGAGCGTAGCGGGAGGGAGAACAGATACGCAGTATTTT. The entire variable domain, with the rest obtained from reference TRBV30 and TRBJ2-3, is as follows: SQTIHQWPATLVQPVGSPLSLECTVEGTSNPNLYWYRQAAGRGLQLLFYSVGIGQISSEVPQNLSASRPQDRQFILSSKKLLLSDSGFYLCAWSVAGGRTDTQYFGPGTRLTVL.

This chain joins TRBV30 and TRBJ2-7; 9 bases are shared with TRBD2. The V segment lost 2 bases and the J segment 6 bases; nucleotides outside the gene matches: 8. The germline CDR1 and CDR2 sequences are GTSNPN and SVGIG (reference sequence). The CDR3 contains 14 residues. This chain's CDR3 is CAWSRLAGNSEQYF. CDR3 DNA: TGTGCCTGGAGTAGGCTAGCGGGAAATTCCGAGCAGTACTTC.

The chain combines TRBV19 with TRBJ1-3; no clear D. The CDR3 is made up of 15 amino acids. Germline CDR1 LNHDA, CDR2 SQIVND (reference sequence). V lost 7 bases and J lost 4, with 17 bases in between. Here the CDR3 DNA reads TGTGCCAGTACGGGAGTGAGTTTTGCCGGAAACACCATATATTTT. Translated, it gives CASTGVSFAGNTIYF.

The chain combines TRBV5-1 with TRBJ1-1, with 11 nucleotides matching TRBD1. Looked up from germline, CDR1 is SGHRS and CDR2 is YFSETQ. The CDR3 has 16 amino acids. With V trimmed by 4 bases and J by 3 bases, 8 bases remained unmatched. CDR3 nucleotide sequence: TGCGCCAGCAGCCGAGGACAGGGGGCGGCGTACACTGAAGCTTTCTTT. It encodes CASSRGQGAAYTEAFF.

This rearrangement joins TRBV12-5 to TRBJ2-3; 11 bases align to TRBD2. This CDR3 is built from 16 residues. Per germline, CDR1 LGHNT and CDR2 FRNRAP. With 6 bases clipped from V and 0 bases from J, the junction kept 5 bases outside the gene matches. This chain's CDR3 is CASGAGTSGSTDTQYF. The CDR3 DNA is TGTGCTAGTGGAGCCGGGACTAGCGGTAGCACAGATACGCAGTATTTT. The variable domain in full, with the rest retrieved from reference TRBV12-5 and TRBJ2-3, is DARVTQTPRHKVTEMGQEVTMRCQPILGHNTVFWYRQTMMQGLELLAYFRNRAPLDDSGMPKDRFSAEMPDATLATLKIQPSEPRDSAVYFCASGAGTSGSTDTQYFGPGTRLTVL.

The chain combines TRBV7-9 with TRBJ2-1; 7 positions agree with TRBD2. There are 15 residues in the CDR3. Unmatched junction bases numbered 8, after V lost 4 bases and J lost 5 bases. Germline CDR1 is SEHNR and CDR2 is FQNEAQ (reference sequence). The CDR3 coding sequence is TGTGCCAGCAGCTCCGAAGCGGGATTCAACAATGAGCAGTTCTTC. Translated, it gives CASSSEAGFNNEQFF.

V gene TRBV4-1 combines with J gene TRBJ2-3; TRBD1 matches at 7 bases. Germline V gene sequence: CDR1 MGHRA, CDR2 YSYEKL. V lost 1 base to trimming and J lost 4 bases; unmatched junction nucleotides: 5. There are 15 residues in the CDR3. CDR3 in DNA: TGCGCCAGCAGCCAAGGGACAGGCCCACCAGATACGCAGTATTTT. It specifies CASSQGTGPPDTQYF.

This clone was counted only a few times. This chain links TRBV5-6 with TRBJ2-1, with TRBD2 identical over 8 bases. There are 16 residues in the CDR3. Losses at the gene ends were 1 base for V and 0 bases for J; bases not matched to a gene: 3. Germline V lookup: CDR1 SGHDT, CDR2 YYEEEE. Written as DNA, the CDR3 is TGTGCCAGCAGCTTGTACAGCGGGAGCTCCTACAATGAGCAGTTCTTC. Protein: CASSLYSGSSYNEQFF.

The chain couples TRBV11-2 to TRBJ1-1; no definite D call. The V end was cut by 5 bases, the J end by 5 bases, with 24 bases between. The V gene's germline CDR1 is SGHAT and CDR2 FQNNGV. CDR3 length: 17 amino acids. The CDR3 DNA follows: TGTGCCAGCAGCCTGGGGTACAATTGGGGAAGGAGGACTGAAGCTTTCTTT. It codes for CASSLGYNWGRRTEAFF.

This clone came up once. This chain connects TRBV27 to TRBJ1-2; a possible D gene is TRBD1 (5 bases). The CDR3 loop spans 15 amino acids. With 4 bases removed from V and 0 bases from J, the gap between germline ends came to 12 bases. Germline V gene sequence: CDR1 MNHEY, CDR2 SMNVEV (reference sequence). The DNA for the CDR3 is TGTGCCAGCAGTTCCGGGCAGGGTACTAACTATGGCTACACCTTC. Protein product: CASSSGQGTNYGYTF.

The CDR3 sequence is CASSFREGPYEQYF. The CDR3 DNA reads as TGCGCCAGCAGCTTCAGGGAGGGGCCCTACGAGCAGTACTTC. The gene calls are TRBV5-1 and TRBJ2-7; TRBD2 agrees at 7 bases. The CDR3 sequence is 14 residues long. The J segment lost 2 bases and the V segment lost 2 bases, leaving 4 bases of the junction unmatched. CDR1 is SGHRS, CDR2 YFSETQ, per germline. The whole variable domain, filled in from reference TRBV5-1 and TRBJ2-7, reads KAGVTQTPRYLIKTRGQQVTLSCSPISGHRSVSWYQQTPGQGLQFLFEYFSETQRNKGNFPGRFSGRQFSNSRSEMNVSTLELGDSALYLCASSFREGPYEQYFGPGTRLTVT.

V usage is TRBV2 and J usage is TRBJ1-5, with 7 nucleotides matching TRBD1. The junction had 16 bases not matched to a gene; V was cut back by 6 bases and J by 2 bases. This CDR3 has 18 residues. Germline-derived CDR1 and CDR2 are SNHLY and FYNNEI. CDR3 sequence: CASSTGVGLNGGNQPQHF. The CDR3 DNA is TGTGCCAGCAGCACAGGGGTGGGTTTAAATGGAGGCAATCAGCCCCAGCATTTT.

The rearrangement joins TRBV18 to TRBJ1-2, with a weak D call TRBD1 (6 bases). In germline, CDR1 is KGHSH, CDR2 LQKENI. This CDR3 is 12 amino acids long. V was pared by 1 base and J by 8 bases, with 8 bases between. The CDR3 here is CASSPLQGGYTF. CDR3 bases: TGTGCCAGCTCACCACTACAGGGAGGCTACACCTTC.

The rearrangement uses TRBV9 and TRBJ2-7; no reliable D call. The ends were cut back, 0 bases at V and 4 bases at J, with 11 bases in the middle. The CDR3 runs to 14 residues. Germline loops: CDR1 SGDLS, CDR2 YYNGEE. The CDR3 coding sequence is TGTGCCAGCAGCGTAGAACAGCTCCCGTACGAGCAGTACTTC. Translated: CASSVEQLPYEQYF.

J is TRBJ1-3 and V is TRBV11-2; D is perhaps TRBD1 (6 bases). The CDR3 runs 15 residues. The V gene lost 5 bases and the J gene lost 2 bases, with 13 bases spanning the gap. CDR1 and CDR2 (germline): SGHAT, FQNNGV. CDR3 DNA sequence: TGTGCCAGCAGCGCATCCGGGACAACTGGAAACACCATATATTTT. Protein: CASSASGTTGNTIYF.

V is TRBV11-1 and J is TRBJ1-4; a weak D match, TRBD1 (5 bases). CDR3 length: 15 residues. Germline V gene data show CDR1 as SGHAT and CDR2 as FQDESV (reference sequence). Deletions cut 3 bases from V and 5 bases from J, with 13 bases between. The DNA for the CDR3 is TGTGCCAGCAGCTTTCAACAGGAGTCGAATGAAAAACTGTTTTTT. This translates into CASSFQQESNEKLFF.

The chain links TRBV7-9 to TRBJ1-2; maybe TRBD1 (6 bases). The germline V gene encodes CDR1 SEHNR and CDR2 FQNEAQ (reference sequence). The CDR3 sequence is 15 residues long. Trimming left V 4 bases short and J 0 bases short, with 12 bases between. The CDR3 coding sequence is TGTGCCAGCAGCTCAGGACAGCTTTCTAACTATGGCTACACCTTC. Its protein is CASSSGQLSNYGYTF.

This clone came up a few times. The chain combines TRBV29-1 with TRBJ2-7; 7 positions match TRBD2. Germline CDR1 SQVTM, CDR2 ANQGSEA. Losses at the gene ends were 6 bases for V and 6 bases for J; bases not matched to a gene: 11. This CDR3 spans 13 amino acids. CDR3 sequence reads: CSVTGRGDGEQYF. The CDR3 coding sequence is TGCAGCGTGACGGGACGGGGGGACGGCGAGCAGTACTTC.

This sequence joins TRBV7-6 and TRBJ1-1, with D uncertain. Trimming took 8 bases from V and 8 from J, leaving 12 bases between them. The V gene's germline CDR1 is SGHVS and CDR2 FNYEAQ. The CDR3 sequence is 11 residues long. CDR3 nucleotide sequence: TGTGCCAGCGCGAGGCTTGAGGAAGCTTTCTTT. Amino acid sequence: CASARLEEAFF.

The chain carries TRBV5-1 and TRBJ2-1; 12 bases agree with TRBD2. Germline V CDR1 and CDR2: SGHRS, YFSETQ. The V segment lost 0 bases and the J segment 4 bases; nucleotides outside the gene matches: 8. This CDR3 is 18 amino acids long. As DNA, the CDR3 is TGCGCCAGCAGCTTGGGACTAGCGGGGGCCGCGGGTTACAATGAGCAGTTCTTC. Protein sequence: CASSLGLAGAAGYNEQFF.

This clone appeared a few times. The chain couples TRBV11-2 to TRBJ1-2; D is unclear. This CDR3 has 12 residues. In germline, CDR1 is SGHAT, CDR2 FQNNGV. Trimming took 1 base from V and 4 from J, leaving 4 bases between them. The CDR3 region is CASSLAVYGYTF. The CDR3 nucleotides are TGTGCCAGCAGCTTAGCCGTCTATGGCTACACCTTC.